Following are 28 T cell receptor beta chains from one sample sequenced in a study of cytomegalovirus exposure and HLA in healthy donors. Primers: 60 Vbeta forward and 13 Jbeta reverse. The method was immunoSEQ multiplex PCR; TCRdb's version includes in-frame clones alone and lacks a portion of them. The sample lists 160,000 or so clones, about four fifths occurring once. The sample was PBMCs. These receptors were obtained from a woman aged 18-30 years in good health and CMV-seropositive.

The V call is TRBV5-4, the J call TRBJ1-6; TRBD1 matches 8 bases. From germline, CDR1 is SGHNT and CDR2 YYREEE (reference sequence). The length of the CDR3 is 14 residues. V was pared by 0 bases and J by 8 bases, with 1 base of the junction left unmatched. The CDR3 DNA follows: TGTGCCAGCAGCTTGGGGGGACAGGATTCACCCCTCCACTTT. Residues: CASSLGGQDSPLHF.

The chain carries TRBV6-1 and TRBJ1-5; the match to TRBD1 covers 7 bases. J was trimmed by 2 bases and V by 7 bases; bases with no gene match: 5. This CDR3 has 14 amino acids. The germline V gene has CDR1 MNHNS and CDR2 SASEGT. The CDR3 is CASNLGQGNQPQHF. CDR3 nucleotides: TGTGCCAGCAACCTTGGACAGGGCAATCAGCCCCAGCATTTT.

V gene TRBV7-6 combines with J gene TRBJ2-2; D not resolved. Germline-derived CDR1 and CDR2 are SGHVS and FNYEAQ. V lost 3 bases, J lost 1 base, and 6 bases lay in between. The CDR3 sequence is 14 residues long. The DNA of the CDR3 is TGTGCCAGCAGCTTTCGGAGGAACACCGGGGAGCTGTTTTTT. Residues: CASSFRRNTGELFF.

This rearrangement joins TRBV27 to TRBJ1-5, with unresolved D. The CDR3 loop spans 17 amino acids. The V and J ends lost 1 base and 2 bases respectively, with 15 bases between them. Germline CDR1 is MNHEY and CDR2 is SMNVEV (reference sequence). CDR3 region: CASSLFGGMLRNQPQHF. The CDR3 DNA sequence: TGTGCCAGCAGTTTATTTGGAGGAATGTTGCGCAATCAGCCCCAGCATTTT.

The rearrangement links TRBV6-1 to TRBJ1-1, with D maybe TRBD1 (5 bases). Germline CDR1 and CDR2: MNHNS and SASEGT. V lost 8 bases and J 6 bases, leaving 22 bases between the germline ends. This CDR3 is built from 15 residues. The CDR3 sequence: CASFPGGAADSEAFF. The DNA of the CDR3 is TGTGCCAGCTTTCCAGGAGGGGCCGCGGATTCTGAAGCTTTCTTT.

The chain has TRBV7-2 and TRBJ1-2; D possibly corresponds to TRBD1 (5 bases). The CDR3 length is 16 residues. Trimming removed 3 bases at V and 2 bases at J, with 16 bases between. From germline, CDR1 is SGHTA and CDR2 FQGNSA. The CDR3 protein is CASSLAPPDTNYGYTF. The CDR3, as DNA: TGTGCCAGCAGCTTGGCCCCTCCGGACACCAACTATGGCTACACCTTC. The variable domain in full, completed from reference TRBV7-2 and TRBJ1-2, reads GAGVSQSPSNKVTEKGKDVELRCDPISGHTALYWYRQSLGQGLEFLIYFQGNSAPDKSGLPSDRFSAERTGGSVSTLTIQRTQQEDSAVYLCASSLAPPDTNYGYTFGSGTRLTVV.

The chain combines TRBV5-6 with TRBJ2-3; D unresolved. Germline CDR1 reads SGHDT; CDR2 reads YYEEEE. Trimming stripped 4 bases from V and 0 bases from J, with 12 bases between. The CDR3 runs to 15 residues. This CDR3 reads CASSPSLGSTDTQYF. The DNA of the CDR3 is TGTGCCAGCAGCCCTAGTCTGGGTAGCACAGATACGCAGTATTTT.

The chain combines TRBV15 with TRBJ2-5, with 11 bases fitting TRBD2. CDR3 size: 15 residues. Germline V CDR1 and CDR2: LNHNV, YYDKDF (reference sequence). Trimming took 4 bases from V and 5 from J; bases not matched to a gene: 6. The CDR3 region is CATSNIAGGLETQYF. The CDR3 DNA reads TGTGCCACCAGCAACATAGCGGGGGGGCTGGAGACCCAGTACTTC.

The chain joins TRBV7-9 to TRBJ1-1, with D possibly TRBD1 on 6 matching bases. The V and J ends lost 5 bases and 1 base respectively, with 11 bases between them. From germline, CDR1 is SEHNR and CDR2 FQNEAQ (reference sequence). This CDR3 comprises 14 residues. CDR3 sequence: CASSHQGRNTEAFF. For the CDR3, the DNA is TGTGCCAGCAGCCACCAGGGGAGGAACACTGAAGCTTTCTTT.

The rearrangement links TRBV5-6 to TRBJ2-4; tentative D call: TRBD2 (7 bases). This CDR3 contains 16 residues. Germline CDR1 and CDR2: SGHDT and YYEEEE. Between the trimmed V and J ends, which lost 2 bases and 6 bases, there was a span of 18 bases. CDR3 nucleotide sequence: TGTGCCAGCAGCTTTTTTCTGGGGGGGGGCGGAAACATTCAGTACTTC. Its protein product is CASSFFLGGGGNIQYF.

This chain joins TRBV6-1 and TRBJ1-4, with 7 positions matching TRBD1. The junction had 10 bases not matched to a gene; V was cut back by 4 bases and J by 11 bases. Germline V gene lookup returns CDR1 MNHNS and CDR2 SASEGT. The CDR3 loop spans 14 amino acids. The CDR3 coding sequence is TGTGCCAGCAGTGCCAACTACCAGGGGGAGAAACTGTTTTTT. It is translated as CASSANYQGEKLFF.

V usage is TRBV4-3 and J usage is TRBJ1-2; 8 bases line up with TRBD1. Germline CDR1 LGHNA, CDR2 YSLEER. This CDR3 has 15 residues. Trimming removed 4 bases from V and 5 bases from J; junction bases left unmatched: 9. The CDR3 region is CASSLDQGAGYGYTF. CDR3 nucleotide sequence: TGCGCCAGCAGCCTCGATCAGGGGGCAGGTTATGGCTACACCTTC.

The chain carries TRBV19 and TRBJ1-1; no reliable D call. The CDR3 covers 14 residues. Looked up from germline, CDR1 is LNHDA and CDR2 is SQIVND (reference sequence). V was trimmed by 5 bases and J by 1 base, leaving 11 bases between them. The CDR3 DNA sequence: TGTGCCAGTAGTCGCGCTCTCGCGAACACTGAAGCTTTCTTT. Its translation: CASSRALANTEAFF. The complete variable domain, with remaining parts taken from reference TRBV19 and TRBJ1-1, reads DGGITQSPKYLFRKEGQNVTLSCEQNLNHDAMYWYRQDPGQGLRLIYYSQIVNDFQKGDIAEGYSVSREKKESFPLTVTSAQKNPTAFYLCASSRALANTEAFFGQGTRLTVV.

This clone is a singleton in its sample. This chain links TRBV5-1 with TRBJ1-4, with D perhaps TRBD1 (5 bases). V lost 7 bases and J 5 bases, leaving 15 bases between the germline ends. CDR1 is SGHRS and CDR2 is YFSETQ in the germline V gene. The CDR3 is 14 amino acids. The CDR3 reads CASCPDSRNEKLFF. The CDR3 DNA is TGCGCCAGCTGCCCCGACAGTAGGAATGAAAAACTGTTTTTT.

In DNA, the CDR3 is TGTGCCAGTAGTATAGCTACCGCCTATGGCTACACCTTC. Amino acids: CASSIATAYGYTF. The chain joins TRBV19 to TRBJ1-2; D gene ambiguous. The CDR3 extends over 13 amino acids. CDR1 and CDR2 from the germline V gene are LNHDA and SQIVND (reference sequence). Trimming shortened V by 1 base and J by 4 bases, and 7 bases separated the two germline ends.

The count of this clone is one. The chain couples TRBV6-5 to TRBJ2-2; no clear D gene. V lost 4 bases and J 10 bases, leaving 16 bases between the germline ends. The CDR3 contains 14 residues. From germline, CDR1 is MNHEY and CDR2 SVGAGI. The CDR3 is CASSWASQPVELFF. The CDR3 nucleotides are TGTGCCAGCAGTTGGGCATCTCAGCCCGTGGAGCTGTTTTTT.

This rearrangement joins TRBV25-1 to TRBJ1-2, with a weak D call TRBD1 (5 bases). The germline V gene has CDR1 MGHDK and CDR2 SYGVNS. The ends were cut back, 8 bases at V and 7 bases at J, with 14 bases in the middle. This CDR3 region has 12 residues. The CDR3 spells CASLQGTGGYTF. The CDR3 DNA reads TGTGCCAGCCTTCAGGGTACGGGTGGCTACACCTTC.

In its sample, this clone was seen a few times. The rearrangement joins TRBV11-2 to TRBJ2-1; D unresolved. This CDR3 is 14 amino acids long. The germline gives CDR1 SGHAT, CDR2 FQNNGV. Trimming removed 7 bases from V and 5 bases from J, with 15 bases in between. In DNA, the CDR3 is TGTGCCAGCAACCCCCAATCTCTAGACAATGAGCAGTTCTTC. Translating gives CASNPQSLDNEQFF.

The chain employs TRBV4-3 and TRBJ2-1, with 11 bases matching TRBD2. CDR1 is LGHNA, CDR2 YSLEER, per germline. V was pared by 0 bases and J by 15 bases, with 10 bases of the junction left unmatched. This CDR3 has 15 amino acids. The CDR3 loop is CASSQEVAGGHEGFF. The CDR3 nucleotides read TGCGCCAGCAGCCAAGAGGTAGCGGGGGGGCACGAGGGGTTCTTC.

The chain links TRBV6-5 to TRBJ2-1; the D is unclear. V was clipped by 6 bases and J by 5 bases, with 11 bases between them. The CDR3 has 13 amino acids. CDR1 and CDR2 from the germline V gene are MNHEY and SVGAGI. The CDR3 nucleotides read TGTGCCAGCAGGCTTACTGTTGACAATGAGCAGTTCTTC. Protein product: CASRLTVDNEQFF.

About this clone: The sample has other DNA sequences that encode this CDR3 too. The chain uses TRBV5-1 and TRBJ1-6, with D uncertain. This CDR3 is built from 15 residues. Germline V gene data show CDR1 as SGHRS and CDR2 as YFSETQ. V was clipped by 4 bases and J by 7 bases, with 15 bases between them. As DNA, the CDR3 is TGCGCCAGCAGCCAAGGAGGACTACAAAATTCACCCCTCCACTTT. Its protein is CASSQGGLQNSPLHF.

The genes are TRBV6-5 and TRBJ2-4; D possibly corresponds to TRBD1 (6 bases). The CDR3 totals 15 residues. V was cut by 6 bases and J by 6 bases, with 18 bases left in between. Germline CDR1 is MNHEY and CDR2 is SVGAGI. The CDR3: CASSPMATGGNIQYF. CDR3 nucleotide sequence: TGTGCCAGCAGCCCGATGGCGACAGGTGGAAACATTCAGTACTTC.

The chain uses TRBV25-1 and TRBJ2-5, with 8 bases matching TRBD1. The tail of the sequence fits TRBJ2-7 better, so the J call may be wrong. The CDR3 has 18 amino acids. Germline loops: CDR1 MGHDK, CDR2 SYGVNS. In DNA form, the CDR3 reads TGTGCCAGCAGTGAGCCCGGCAGGGGGCGCAACTCCCCCTACGAGCAGTACTTC. Its protein is CASSEPGRGRNSPYEQYF.

About this clone itself: One end of the junction does not line up with germline, which may come from a read error. This chain joins TRBV27 and TRBJ1-2; the match to TRBD1 covers 7 bases. The CDR3 has 14 residues. From germline, CDR1 is MNHEY and CDR2 SMNVEV (reference sequence). CDR3 residues: CASRLSGQFSGYTF. CDR3 bases: TGTGCCAGCAGGTTATCGGGACAGTTCAGCGGCTACACCTTC.

The chain carries TRBV19 and TRBJ1-1; TRBD1 matches 7 bases. Per germline, CDR1 LNHDA and CDR2 SQIVND (reference sequence). The ends lost 3 bases at V and 1 base at J; junction bases unmatched: 2. The CDR3 covers 14 residues. CDR3 in amino acids: CASSIGTANTEAFF. The CDR3, as DNA: TGTGCCAGTAGTATCGGGACAGCGAACACTGAAGCTTTCTTT.

The chain links TRBV7-2 to TRBJ1-5; maybe TRBD1 (6 bases). Trimming removed 1 base at V and 4 bases at J, with 20 bases between. CDR3 size: 18 residues. Germline CDR1 and CDR2: SGHTA and FQGNSA. The CDR3 sequence is CASSLVHSQTGQNQPQHF. DNA of the CDR3: TGTGCCAGCAGCTTAGTTCATAGCCAGACAGGCCAGAATCAGCCCCAGCATTTT. The full variable domain, rest sourced from reference TRBV7-2 and TRBJ1-5, is GAGVSQSPSNKVTEKGKDVELRCDPISGHTALYWYRQSLGQGLEFLIYFQGNSAPDKSGLPSDRFSAERTGGSVSTLTIQRTQQEDSAVYLCASSLVHSQTGQNQPQHFGDGTRLSIL.

This chain connects TRBV5-1 to TRBJ2-5; a possible D gene is TRBD1 (7 bases). V lost 5 bases and J 4 bases, leaving 15 bases between the germline ends. The CDR3 totals 14 residues. CDR1 is SGHRS, CDR2 YFSETQ, per germline. The CDR3 is CASSSGQVGETQYF. CDR3 in DNA: TGCGCCAGCAGTAGCGGACAGGTTGGAGAGACCCAGTACTTC.

This rearrangement joins TRBV5-6 to TRBJ2-7; D possibly corresponds to TRBD1 (5 bases). This CDR3 is 15 amino acids long. Germline loops: CDR1 SGHDT, CDR2 YYEEEE. V lost 1 base and J lost 1, with 12 bases in between. CDR3 protein: CASSLLQGWSYEQYF. The CDR3 coding sequence is TGTGCCAGCAGCTTGCTCCAGGGTTGGTCCTACGAGCAGTACTTC.